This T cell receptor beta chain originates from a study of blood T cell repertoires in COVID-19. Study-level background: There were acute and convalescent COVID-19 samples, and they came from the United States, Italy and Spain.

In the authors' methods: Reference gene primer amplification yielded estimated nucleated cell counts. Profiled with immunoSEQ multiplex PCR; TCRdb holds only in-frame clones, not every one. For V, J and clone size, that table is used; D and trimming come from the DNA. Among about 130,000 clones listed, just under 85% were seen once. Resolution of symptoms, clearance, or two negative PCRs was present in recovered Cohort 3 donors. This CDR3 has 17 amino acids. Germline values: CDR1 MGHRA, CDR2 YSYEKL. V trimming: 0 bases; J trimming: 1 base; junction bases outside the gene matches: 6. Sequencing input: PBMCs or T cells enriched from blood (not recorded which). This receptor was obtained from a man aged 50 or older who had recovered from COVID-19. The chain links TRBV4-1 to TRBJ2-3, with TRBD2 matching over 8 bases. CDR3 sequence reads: CASSQDTGGRGTDTQYF. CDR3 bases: TGCGCCAGCAGCCAAGACACGGGGGGGCGGGGCACAGATACGCAGTATTTT.